This T cell receptor beta chain is from a study of T cell responses to AZD1222 COVID-19 vaccine. The V end was cut by 5 bases, the J end by 0 bases, with 11 bases between. The CDR3 loop spans 15 amino acids. Germline-derived CDR1 and CDR2 are LNHDA and SQIVND (reference sequence). The table came from immunoSEQ multiplex PCR; TCRdb's copy has only in-frame clones and leaves some out. The table includes some 150,000 clones, 85% to 90% detected once. The source was peripheral blood, collected on day 0 of AZD1222 vaccination. V is TRBV19 and J is TRBJ1-5; tentatively, D is TRBD1 (5 bases). The sequence was obtained from an adult in good health. For the CDR3, the DNA is TGTGCCAGTAGTGTAGGGACGGTTAGCAATCAGCCCCAGCATTTT. This translates into CASSVGTVSNQPQHF.